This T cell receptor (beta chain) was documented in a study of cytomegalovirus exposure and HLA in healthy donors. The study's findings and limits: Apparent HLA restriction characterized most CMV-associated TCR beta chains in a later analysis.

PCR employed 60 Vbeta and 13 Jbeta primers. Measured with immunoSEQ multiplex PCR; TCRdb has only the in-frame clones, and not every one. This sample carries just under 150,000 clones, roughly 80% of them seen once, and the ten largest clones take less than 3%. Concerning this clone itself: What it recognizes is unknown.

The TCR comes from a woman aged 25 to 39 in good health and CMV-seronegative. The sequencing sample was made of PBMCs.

DNA of the CDR3: TGCGCCAGCAGCTTGGCCCCCTTTTCCTGGACAGGGAGGAACACTGAAGCTTTCTTT. This encodes CASSLAPFSWTGRNTEAFF. The chain links TRBV5-1 to TRBJ1-1; 8 bases agree with TRBD1. This CDR3 is built from 19 residues. The germline V gene has CDR1 SGHRS and CDR2 YFSETQ. The ends lost 0 bases at V and 1 base at J; junction bases unmatched: 14.